The rows below give T cell receptor beta chains drawn from one sample of a study of blood T cell repertoires in COVID-19. Repertoires were generated with immunoSEQ multiplex PCR, while TCRdb's copy carries only in-frame clones and drops some. Here the sample spans more than 250,000 clones, just under 90% being singletons. The sample consisted of peripheral blood. These TCRs come from a woman aged 45-65 years with COVID-19, enrolled during active disease. CDR3s include the opening cysteine and the closing phenylalanine or tryptophan. D genes are given only for firm matches. A row's size may be missing; if present it is once, few, many or a size class.

TRBV7-3,NA,NA,TRBJ2-7,CASSLGLLGGKSGEQYF,TGTGCCAGCAGCTTAGGGTTACTCGGCGGGAAGTCGGGCGAGCAGTACTTC
TRBV27,NA,NA,TRBJ2-4,CASSPRLAKNIQYF,TGTGCCAGCAGCCCGAGACTAGCCAAAAACATTCAGTACTTC
TRBV13,NA,NA,TRBJ2-1,CASSSGSGENEQFF,TGTGCCAGCAGCTCCGGGTCCGGGGAGAATGAGCAGTTCTTC
TRBV2,NA,TRBD2,TRBJ2-5,CASSGRGGSETQYF,TGTGCCAGCAGTGGGCGGGGGGGCTCAGAGACCCAGTACTTC
TRBV18,once,NA,TRBJ1-1,CASSPRAETRTNTEAFF,TGTGCCAGCTCACCACGGGCTGAAACTCGAACGAACACTGAAGCTTTCTTT
TRBV14,NA,TRBD1,TRBJ2-2,CASSLTGTNTGELFF,TGTGCCAGCAGCTTGACAGGGACGAACACCGGGGAGCTGTTTTTT
TRBV9,NA,NA,TRBJ1-1,CASSVVYPDRNTEAFF,TGTGCCAGCAGCGTAGTTTATCCGGACAGGAACACTGAAGCTTTCTTT
TRBV6-5,few,TRBD2,TRBJ2-1,CASSGLAGDEQFF,TGTGCCAGCAGCGGACTAGCGGGAGATGAGCAGTTCTTC
TRBV3-1/TRBV3-2,NA,NA,TRBJ2-7,CASSPWAGISYEQYF,TGTGCCAGCAGCCCCTGGGCCGGGATCTCCTACGAGCAGTACTTC
TRBV5-1,few,NA,TRBJ1-1,CASSLLSRGGGTEAFF,TGCGCCAGCAGCCTCCTATCCCGGGGGGGAGGCACTGAAGCTTTCTTT
TRBV2,NA,NA,TRBJ1-4,CASTQQGGYEKLFF,TGTGCCAGCACACAACAGGGCGGCTATGAAAAACTGTTTTTT
TRBV7-2,NA,TRBD2,TRBJ2-7,CASSLFGGTSGSWNEQYF,TGTGCCAGCAGCTTATTCGGGGGGACTAGCGGGAGCTGGAACGAGCAGTACTTC
TRBV10-3,NA,NA,TRBJ2-3,CANYDGMNTDTQYF,TGTGCCAATTATGATGGCATGAACACAGATACGCAGTATTTT
TRBV5-1,NA,TRBD1,TRBJ2-7,CASSPRQGIYEQYF,TGCGCCAGCAGCCCGCGACAGGGGATTTACGAGCAGTACTTC
TRBV7-6,NA,NA,TRBJ1-1,CASSSGNGGNTEAFF,TGTGCCAGCAGCTCCGGAAACGGGGGGAACACTGAAGCTTTCTTT
TRBV7-9,NA,NA,TRBJ1-4,CASSLGGSPTNEKLFF,TGTGCCAGCAGCTTGGGGGGTTCTCCAACTAATGAAAAACTGTTTTTT
TRBV7-9,NA,TRBD2,TRBJ2-1,CASSSSGTHSYNEQFF,TGTGCCAGCAGTTCAAGCGGGACTCACTCCTACAATGAGCAGTTCTTC